Following are 20 T cell receptor beta chains from one sample sequenced in a study of T cells in Graves' hyperthyroidism and ophthalmopathy. RNA transcripts were the template for amplifying TCR beta CDR3 regions. In the first-round RT-PCR of the TCR CDR3, the HTBI primer set was used. TCRdb recomputed calls from the multiplex PCR reads with MiXCR, one row per CDR3 protein. The sample includes 300,000 or so distinct CDR3 sequences, 21% seen only once; the top ten take roughly 52%. The specimen was blood. The receptors stem from a woman aged 45-60 years with Graves' hyperthyroidism.

Remarks on this clonotype: The junction does not match germline at one end; this may be a read error. This sequence joins TRBV20-1 and TRBJ2-1; D is possibly TRBD2 (6 bases). The germline gives CDR1 DFQATT, CDR2 SNEGSKA (reference sequence). This CDR3 has 13 residues. The CDR3, as DNA: TGCAGTGCTAGGTCAGCGGGTGTACCTGGATTTGTCTTC. It yields the protein CSARSAGVPGFVF.

This clonotype came up a few times. The rearrangement uses TRBV28 and TRBJ2-5; TRBD1 matches at 7 bases. V dropped 6 bases and J dropped 7; count of bases not matched to a gene: 8. The CDR3 has 13 amino acids. Germline loops: CDR1 MDHEN, CDR2 SYDVKM. The CDR3 here is CASRLDRVGTQYF. The CDR3 bases are TGTGCCAGCAGACTTGACAGGGTGGGGACCCAGTACTTC.

This clonotype was detected many times. The J gene is TRBJ2-7, the V gene TRBV29-1; TRBD1 agrees at 8 bases. Per the germline V gene, CDR1 is SQVTM and CDR2 is ANQGSEA. V lost 7 bases to trimming and J lost 2 bases; unmatched junction nucleotides: 4. The CDR3 covers 12 residues. The CDR3 coding sequence is TGCAGCGGTATGACAGGGGCCTACGAGCAGTACTTC. This translates into CSGMTGAYEQYF.

This clonotype was seen many times. The rearrangement uses TRBV6-1 and TRBJ2-5, with 9 nucleotides matching TRBD2. Trimming removed 7 bases from V and 3 bases from J; junction bases left unmatched: 9. Germline V CDR1 and CDR2: MNHNS, SASEGT. CDR3 length equals 15 residues. The CDR3 DNA reads as TGTGCCAGCACCCCCTTAGCGGGAGAGAAAGAGACCCAGTACTTC. Its protein is CASTPLAGEKETQYF.

This clonotype was recorded at least ten times. The V call is TRBV11-2, the J call TRBJ1-5; D is undetermined. Germline V gene sequence: CDR1 SGHAT, CDR2 FQNNGV. CDR3 length equals 14 residues. Trimming left V 1 base short and J 4 bases short, with 8 bases between. The CDR3 sequence: CASSLVAWNQPQHF. The DNA of the CDR3 is TGTGCCAGCAGCTTAGTTGCGTGGAATCAGCCCCAGCATTTT.

This clonotype showed up many times. The chain couples TRBV2 to TRBJ2-3, with 11 positions matching TRBD1. In germline, CDR1 is SNHLY, CDR2 FYNNEI. Germline trimming cut 8 bases from V and 4 bases from J; bases unmatched to any gene: 5. The CDR3 sequence is 14 residues long. Written as DNA, the CDR3 is TGTGCCAGCTTGGACAGGGGGCCCGCAGATACGCAGTATTTT. Translation: CASLDRGPADTQYF.

This clonotype was recorded at least ten times. The gene calls are TRBV7-9 and TRBJ2-5; 7 bases agree with TRBD2. The germline V gene has CDR1 SEHNR and CDR2 FQNEAQ (reference sequence). The CDR3 is 14 residues long. V shed 3 bases and J 1 base; nucleotides not matched to a gene: 2. The CDR3 coding sequence is TGTGCCAGCAGCTTGGGAGGGGCCCAAGAGACCCAGTACTTC. Translating gives CASSLGGAQETQYF.

This clonotype showed up many times. V usage is TRBV20-1 and J usage is TRBJ1-1; D gene uncertain. V dropped 2 bases and J dropped 6 bases, with 16 bases sitting between them. The CDR3 totals 14 residues. Germline V lookup: CDR1 DFQATT, CDR2 SNEGSKA (reference sequence). In DNA form, the CDR3 reads TGCAGTGCTAGATCCTCGCGGTCTGCGTCTGAAGCTTTCTTT. Protein product: CSARSSRSASEAFF.

V is TRBV14 and J is TRBJ1-1; a possible D gene is TRBD1 (6 bases). The V gene lost 1 base and the J gene lost 7 bases, with 10 bases spanning the gap. Germline V lookup: CDR1 SGHDN, CDR2 FVKESK. The CDR3 runs 13 residues. CDR3 sequence: CASSQGGGGEAFF. The CDR3 bases are TGTGCCAGCAGCCAAGGGGGGGGCGGTGAAGCTTTCTTT.

This clonotype was recorded at least ten times. One junction end disagrees with the germline gene, perhaps due to a read error. The chain uses TRBV5-1 and TRBJ2-1; D is ambiguous. Germline loops: CDR1 SGHRS, CDR2 YFSETQ. The CDR3 length is 16 residues. The CDR3 DNA reads TGTGCCAGCAGCTTAGCTGGCGGAAGCTCCTACAATGAGCAGTTCTTC. This codes for CASSLAGGSSYNEQFF.

V usage is TRBV6-2 or TRBV6-3 and J usage is TRBJ2-7; no firm D call. From germline, CDR1 is MNHEY and CDR2 SVGEGT. This CDR3 region has 13 residues. V was trimmed by 0 bases and J by 4 bases, leaving 7 bases between them. The CDR3 DNA follows: TGTGCCAGCAGTTACTCGCTAGGGTACGAGCAGTACTTC. It encodes CASSYSLGYEQYF.

V usage is TRBV27 and J usage is TRBJ2-2; 9 bases match TRBD1. The V segment lost 9 bases and the J segment 4 bases; nucleotides outside the gene matches: 6. The CDR3 runs 14 residues. Looked up from germline, CDR1 is MNHEY and CDR2 is SMNVEV (reference sequence). This CDR3 reads CARGQDRGTGELFF. DNA of the CDR3: TGTGCCAGGGGACAGGACAGGGGCACCGGGGAGCTGTTTTTT.

At least ten counts were recorded for this clonotype. The chain uses TRBV11-1 and TRBJ2-1; 9 bases map to TRBD2. With 6 bases clipped from V and 7 bases from J, the junction kept 10 bases outside the gene matches. The CDR3 is made up of 15 amino acids. Germline V gene lookup returns CDR1 SGHAT and CDR2 FQDESV (reference sequence). CDR3 sequence: CASSFSFSGGNEQFF. In DNA, the CDR3 is TGTGCCAGCAGTTTTAGTTTTAGCGGGGGAAATGAGCAGTTCTTC.

The sample holds a few counts of this clonotype. This chain links TRBV28 with TRBJ2-3; no clear D. CDR3 size: 13 residues. Germline values: CDR1 MDHEN, CDR2 SYDVKM. V gave up 8 bases and J gave up 10 bases, with 19 bases separating them. CDR3 in amino acids: CASHKRPGNAQYF. CDR3 nucleotides: TGTGCCAGCCATAAACGCCCAGGTAACGCGCAGTATTTT. The variable domain in full, completed from reference TRBV28 and TRBJ2-3, reads DVKVTQSSRYLVKRTGEKVFLECVQDMDHENMFWYRQDPGLGLRLIYFSYDVKMKEKGDIPEGYSVSREKKERFSLILESASTNQTSMYLCASHKRPGNAQYFGPGTRLTVL.

The sample holds many counts of this clonotype. This rearrangement joins TRBV6-1 to TRBJ2-1, with TRBD1 identical over 11 bases. Trimming took 6 bases from V and 7 from J; bases not matched to a gene: 5. The CDR3 spans 14 residues. In germline, CDR1 is MNHNS, CDR2 SASEGT. CDR3 in DNA: TGTGCCAGCAGCGGGACAGGGGGATTAAATGAGCAGTTCTTC. Its translation: CASSGTGGLNEQFF.

In this sample, this clonotype turned up many times. The chain joins TRBV7-3 to TRBJ2-1; TRBD2 agrees at 8 bases. CDR3 length: 13 amino acids. Germline CDR1 is SGHTA and CDR2 is FQGTGA. J gave up 8 bases and V 8 bases, and 8 bases lay outside the gene matches. CDR3 loop: CASGPSGRYEQFF. In nucleotides, the CDR3 is TGTGCCAGCGGACCTAGCGGGCGGTATGAGCAGTTCTTC.

Details on this clonotype: This clone may be a read error of a much larger clone one base away. V and J are TRBV28 and TRBJ1-5; D is unclear. Trimming stripped 2 bases from V and 12 bases from J, with 14 bases between. CDR1 MDHEN and CDR2 SYDVKM come from the germline V gene. The CDR3 runs to 13 residues. This CDR3 is CASSLGASSLQHF. CDR3 sequence (DNA): TGTGCCAGCAGTTTAGGCGCTAGTTCGCTCCAGCATTTT. The full variable domain, with the rest looked up from reference TRBV28 and TRBJ1-5, is DVKVTQSSRYLVKRTGEKVFLECVQDMDHENMFWYRQDPGLGLRLIYFSYDVKMKEKGDIPEGYSVSREKKERFSLILESASTNQTSMYLCASSLGASSLQHFGDGTRLSIL.

The chain combines TRBV10-1 with TRBJ1-3; no definite D call. This CDR3 has 14 amino acids. V gave up 4 bases and J gave up 1 base, with 8 bases separating them. CDR1 and CDR2 from the germline V gene are WNHNN and SYGVQD (reference sequence). The CDR3 DNA is TGCGCCAGCAGTGCATCAGGATCTGGAAACACCATATATTTT. Translating it yields CASSASGSGNTIYF.

Remarks on this clonotype: This is likely a read error, given that the CDR3 carries no conserved phenylalanine or tryptophan at its end. The chain employs TRBV20-1 and TRBJ1-4; the D gene is possibly TRBD1 (5 bases). Deletions cut 6 bases from V and 6 bases from J, with 17 bases between. The CDR3 length is 14 residues. The germline gives CDR1 DFQATT, CDR2 SNEGSKA (reference sequence). In nucleotides, the CDR3 is TGCAGTGCAGCCCCGGGGCACTCCCATGAAAAACTGTTTCTT. It codes for CSAAPGHSHEKLFL.

This clonotype was seen many times. The chain employs TRBV3-1 and TRBJ2-7, with 9 bases that match TRBD2. The germline V gene has CDR1 LGHDT and CDR2 YNNKEL (reference sequence). The CDR3 is made up of 16 amino acids. V gave up 1 base and J gave up 2 bases; unmatched junction bases: 6. The DNA for the CDR3 is TGTGCCAGCAGCCAAGCTGGGGCTAGCGGGACCTACGAGCAGTACTTC. This translates into CASSQAGASGTYEQYF.